This is a list of T cell receptor beta chains from one sample in a study of T cell repertoires in cytomegalovirus infection. Antigen specificity for these receptors is unknown. One entry per CDR3 protein results from TCRdb running MiXCR on the reads. In the table there are about 920,000 distinct CDR3 sequences, around 30% of which are singletons. Sample: cultured CD8+ T cells from PBMCs, taken from culture after CMV antigen stimulation. The origin of the receptors is a human donor in good health (CMV status not recorded). Some clones in this sample may be carry-over from other donors' samples. The CDR3 runs from the conserved cysteine through the conserved F or W. The D gene is left open where the match is weak. Only some rows state a clone size, as once, few, many or a class for expanded clones.

D gene,J gene,clone size,V gene,CDR3 DNA,CDR3 protein
.,TRBJ1-5,.,TRBV2,TGTGCCAGCAGTGAAGCGGCCAGGTTCCATCAGCCCCAGCATTTT,CASSEAARFHQPQHF
.,TRBJ2-2,few,TRBV19,TGTGCCAGTAGTATGGGCAACACCGGGGAGCTGTTTTTT,CASSMGNTGELFF
.,TRBJ1-1,few,TRBV7-9,TGTGCCAGCCTACCCCAAGGAGTAGGGATGAACACTGAAGCTTTCTTT,CASLPQGVGMNTEAFF
TRBD1,TRBJ1-2,.,TRBV6-5,TGTGCCAGCAGTTACACCAGGGGGCTTATCTATGGCTACACCTTC,CASSYTRGLIYGYTF
TRBD1,TRBJ2-7,many,TRBV7-6,TGTGCCAGCAGCTTAGTCGGGACAGGGAGTGCCTACGAGCAGTACTTC,CASSLVGTGSAYEQYF
TRBD1,TRBJ1-5,.,TRBV20-1,TGCAGTGCTCAAGGGACAGGGTGGGGCAATCAGCCCCAGCATTTT,CSAQGTGWGNQPQHF
.,TRBJ2-3,few,TRBV2,TGTGCCAGCAGTGCCCCGTACCTTCCCGTCACAGATACGCAGTATTTT,CASSAPYLPVTDTQYF
TRBD1,TRBJ1-4,.,TRBV19,TGTGCCAGTAGTTCCCGGACAGGGCGGAGGGAAAAACTGTTTTTT,CASSSRTGRREKLFF
TRBD2,TRBJ2-1,many,TRBV4-2,TGTGCCAGCAGCCAAGCACTAGCGGAGGGGAGCTCCTACAATGAGCAGTTCTTC,CASSQALAEGSSYNEQFF
.,TRBJ2-2,.,TRBV3-1,TGTGCCAGCAGCCAATTTTGGGACTACACCGGGGAGCTGTTTTTT,CASSQFWDYTGELFF
.,TRBJ2-1,.,TRBV4-3,TGCGCCAGCAGCCGGGGGACGGTTAACAATGAGCAGTTCTTC,CASSRGTVNNEQFF
.,TRBJ2-3,.,TRBV10-3,TGTGCCATCGAGGCTGAGATTAGCGGCACAGATACGCAGTATTTT,CAIEAEISGTDTQYF
.,TRBJ2-2,.,TRBV27,TGTGCCAGCAGCCCTATCCCCTCCAAAGAGCTGTTTTTT,CASSPIPSKELFF
.,TRBJ2-7,.,TRBV4-1,TGCGCCAGCAGCCAAGCGTTGAGGGTCGAGCAGTACTTC,CASSQALRVEQYF
.,TRBJ2-1,.,TRBV6-2/TRBV6-3,TGTGCCAGCAGTTACTCGAGGGCTCCCTCCTATGAGCAGTTCTTC,CASSYSRAPSYEQFF
.,TRBJ2-5,.,TRBV7-4,TGTGCCAGCAGCTTAGGCACAGGGATGTACCAAGAGACCCAGTACTTC,CASSLGTGMYQETQYF
.,TRBJ2-1,few,TRBV14,TGTGCCAGCAGCCCAGAGGTGGCCCCCAATGAGCAGTTCTTC,CASSPEVAPNEQFF
.,TRBJ2-2,.,TRBV19,TGTGCCACCTCGGAAGGGCCGAACACCGGGGAGCTGTTTTTT,CATSEGPNTGELFF
.,TRBJ1-2,.,TRBV6-6,TGTGCCAGCACAGCCTCCGGGGGCGATGGCTACACCTTC,CASTASGGDGYTF
TRBD1,TRBJ2-5,.,TRBV29-1,TGCAGCGTTGAGTACAGGGGCCCTCAAGAGACCCAGTACTTC,CSVEYRGPQETQYF